This TCR beta chain was identified during a study of T cells in Graves' hyperthyroidism and ophthalmopathy (dated by TCRdb to the late 2010s). About the investigation overall: Peripheral blood was sampled at the time of initial diagnosis, prior to any treatment. To identify TCR V-J signatures that set the groups apart, the researchers used a discovery cohort of about a hundred patients, made up of 40 to 45 with Graves' ophthalmopathy and about 60 with stable Graves' hyperthyroidism. Whether ophthalmopathy could be predicted prospectively was tested in an independent validation cohort made up of roughly 19 hyperthyroidism patients plus 17 patients who later progressed to ophthalmopathy. For training and testing, the 100 or so patients in the discovery cohort were randomly divided in a 7:3 ratio. In about 6 Graves' hyperthyroidism patients, the study also compared T-cell repertoires from thyroid tissue with T-cell repertoires from blood. After sampling, hyperthyroidism patients received methimazole starting at 30 mg daily, and ophthalmopathy patients received high-dose intravenous methylprednisolone. TCR Vbeta CDR3 sequencing of 135 peripheral blood samples (approximately 44 ophthalmopathy, roughly 74 hyperthyroidism and approximately 17 progressor patients) is reported in the paper.

This clonotype was detected a few times. Its specific antigen is unknown. Base qualities are not at hand, and no much larger clone is one base apart. Including the terminal cysteine and phenylalanine, the CDR3 comprises 14 residues. Of all the DNA, just the CDR3 is kept, 42 bases in frame from base 1. From a lookup of the germline V gene, CDR1 and CDR2 are SGHTA and FQGNSA. At the junction V is shortened by 8 bases and J by 5 bases, with 18 bases in between. Amplification of TCR beta CDR3 regions was carried out from RNA transcripts. For the first round of RT-PCR on the TCR CDR3, the HTBI primer set was used together with the Qiagen OneStep RT-PCR kit. A second multiplex PCR round built the libraries, followed by size selection and purification. Libraries were sequenced paired-end with 100 bp reads on an Illumina HiSeq2000. In the source study's methods: SOAPnuke was used to process the raw data, throwing out any read that contained adapters or uncalled bases, had a mean Phred below 15, or lacked an exact constant-primer or identifier match. COPE v1.2.5 was used to merge high-quality paired reads, and clonotypes were defined as unique nucleotide sequences. Clonotypes were aligned to IMGT TRBV, TRBD and TRBJ reference segments using MiTCR v1.1. Analysis was restricted to V-J combinations with a frequency above 0.0001, which covered 98% to 99.2% of repertoires. The TCS score was defined as F50 (clonal expansion) divided by E x V (chaos), with BLOSUM62-based TCRdist calculated between CDR3 peptides within each V-J. Welch's t-statistics and random forest reduced around 520 V-J features to roughly 13, which were used in a naive Bayes classifier (R e1071). Thyroid-blood repertoire similarity was quantified with the Morisita-Horn index. The raw public data were reprocessed by TCRdb itself: fastp quality trimming at Q25, MiXCR clonotype calling, in-frame beta chains only. Rows are combined by CDR3 protein, so each entry shows the most common genes and DNA. What appears here as the V and J calls and clone size reflects TCRdb's work, not the paper's. A total of hundreds of thousands of distinct CDR3 sequences appear in this sample, 38% of them only once. Clones ranked in the top ten supply 7.5% to 9.5% of the sample.

Study-wide conclusions, independent of this receptor: In validation, progression to ophthalmopathy was predicted by the model with about 70% sensitivity and 72.22% specificity, a median of around 6.5 months before onset. Sample size was not statistically predetermined, and blinding of investigators to group allocation was not performed. Ophthalmopathy was separated from stable hyperthyroidism by a 13 V-J signature model, with 85% to 90% sensitivity and roughly 81% specificity obtained in cross-validation and 80%/75% obtained in testing. Most expanded thyroid clonotypes (frequency above 0.001) were also detected in blood, a finding suggesting that blood repertoires may reflect thyroid immune responses.

Stable Graves' hyperthyroidism was defined as the absence of progression to ophthalmopathy over 18 months of follow-up. Hyperthyroidism patients were newly diagnosed, with disease duration under 2 months, and aged 18 to 65 years. Patients with uncontrolled infections, other autoimmune diseases, pregnancy or lactation were excluded. Diagnoses relied on clinical symptoms, serum thyroxine and TRAb, thyroid ultrasound and orbital computed tomography. PBMCs were separated from about 10 ml of fresh peripheral blood using Ficoll-Paque density gradient centrifugation. Total RNA was extracted using Trizol reagent, and RNA quality was assessed on an Agilent 2100 Bioanalyzer.

The sample was blood. This chain joins TRBV7-2 to TRBJ2-5, with no reliable assignment of the D segment. This clonotype originated in a man between 18 and 29 years old with Graves' hyperthyroidism. The CDR3 protein: CASRPLEWPETQYF. Read as DNA, the sequence is TGTGCCAGCCGTCCCTTAGAGTGGCCGGAGACCCAGTACTTC.